These 5 T cell receptor beta chains originate from one sample sequenced in a study of OX40 agonist ivuxolimab in advanced cancers. Repertoires were generated with immunoSEQ multiplex PCR, while TCRdb's copy carries only in-frame clones and drops some. The repertoire holds around 20,000 clones, with 65% to 90% as singletons. Here the sequenced sample was CD4+ or CD8+ T cells sorted from blood, taken in a trial of the OX40 agonist ivuxolimab. The receptors were gathered from an adult with an advanced solid tumor such as melanoma, head and neck, liver or kidney cancer.

The chain uses TRBV28 and TRBJ1-6; TRBD1 matches at 9 bases. Per germline, CDR1 MDHEN and CDR2 SYDVKM. The CDR3 totals 16 residues. V shed 4 bases and J 10 bases; nucleotides not matched to a gene: 11. CDR3 bases: TGTGCCAGCAGTTCCTTACAGGGGGCAGCGGTGTCACCCCTCCACTTT. This translates into CASSSLQGAAVSPLHF.

CDR3 protein: CASSQESPYEQYF. The CDR3 nucleotides are TGCGCCAGCAGCCAAGAAAGCCCCTACGAGCAGTACTTC. The genes are TRBV4-3 and TRBJ2-7; D gene ambiguous. This CDR3 spans 13 amino acids. Per germline, CDR1 LGHNA and CDR2 YSLEER. V lost 0 bases to trimming and J lost 2 bases, with 5 bases between them.

The chain recombines TRBV6-1 with TRBJ2-7; the D call may be TRBD1 or TRBD2 (6 bases each). CDR3 length: 15 amino acids. CDR1 and CDR2 from the germline V gene are MNHNS and SASEGT. The V gene lost 6 bases and the J gene lost 5 bases, with 20 bases spanning the gap. The DNA of the CDR3 is TGTGCCAGCAGGGACCCTACAGGGAGGAGGAACGAGCAGTACTTC. Its protein is CASRDPTGRRNEQYF.

The genes are TRBV10-1 and TRBJ2-1; 12 bases fit TRBD2. Trimming at V came to 5 bases and at J to 4 bases, leaving 3 bases not matched to a gene. The length of the CDR3 is 15 residues. The germline CDR1 and CDR2 sequences are WNHNN and SYGVQD (reference sequence). This CDR3 is CASSSGTSGYNEQFF. The CDR3 region has the DNA TGCGCCAGCAGTTCCGGGACTAGCGGGTACAATGAGCAGTTCTTC.

The chain employs TRBV7-6 and TRBJ2-1; a weak D match, TRBD2 (5 bases). Trimming left V 1 base short and J 2 bases short, with 9 bases between. There are 15 residues in the CDR3. CDR1 is SGHVS, CDR2 FNYEAQ, per germline. This chain's CDR3 is CASSLVAGTYNEQFF. Written as DNA, the CDR3 is TGTGCCAGCAGCTTAGTCGCCGGGACCTACAATGAGCAGTTCTTC.